The next 11 T cell receptor beta chains were all read from a single sample in a study of shared clonotypes between healthy human individuals. Some clones are missing from TCRdb's copy, which holds only in-frame ones; the method was immunoSEQ multiplex PCR. The profile shows 2,100,000 or so clones, 90% to 96% of them singletons. The sample comprised naive CD4+ T cells sorted from blood. Regarding subset: CD45RA+ positively selected. These receptors all come from a man aged 18 to 29 in good health.

The chain joins TRBV5-8 to TRBJ2-7; possible D gene TRBD2, 6 bases. The CDR3 consists of 12 residues. The germline gives CDR1 SGHTS, CDR2 YDEGEE. V lost 3 bases to trimming and J lost 5 bases, with 9 bases between them. The CDR3 nucleotides are TGTGCCAGCAGCTACGCGGGGAACGAGCAGTACTTC. Its translation: CASSYAGNEQYF.

J is TRBJ1-2 and V is TRBV9; D not certain. Trimming took 0 bases from V and 1 from J, leaving 10 bases between them. The CDR3 totals 15 residues. From germline, CDR1 is SGDLS and CDR2 YYNGEE. The CDR3 region has the DNA TGTGCCAGCAGCGTAGGAGAAGGGAGTAACTATGGCTACACCTTC. Its translation: CASSVGEGSNYGYTF. Full variable domain (outside the CDR3, taken from reference TRBV9 and TRBJ1-2): DSGVTQTPKHLITATGQRVTLRCSPRSGDLSVYWYQQSLDQGLQFLIQYYNGEERAKGNILERFSAQQFPDLHSELNLSSLELGDSALYFCASSVGEGSNYGYTFGSGTRLTVV.

The CDR3 nucleotides read TGTGCCAGCAGCTTGACGGGAGTCTCCTACAATGAGCAGTTCTTC. It is translated as CASSLTGVSYNEQFF. This chain connects TRBV5-8 to TRBJ2-1, with D possibly TRBD2 on 6 matching bases. The CDR3 runs 15 residues. Germline V CDR1 and CDR2: SGHTS, YDEGEE. V lost 1 base and J 0 bases, leaving 8 bases between the germline ends.

This clone was picked up a small number of times. The CDR3: CASGTANEAFF. The CDR3 region has the DNA TGTGCCAGCGGGACGGCCAATGAAGCTTTCTTT. J is TRBJ1-1 and V is TRBV28; perhaps TRBD1 as D (5 bases). This CDR3 region has 11 residues. Trimming shortened V by 8 bases and J by 7 bases, and 11 bases separated the two germline ends. Germline V gene lookup returns CDR1 MDHEN and CDR2 SYDVKM.

This rearrangement joins TRBV6-1 to TRBJ1-3; D is undetermined. V was shortened by 0 bases and J by 4 bases, with 13 bases between the two germline ends. The CDR3 is 16 amino acids. Per the germline V gene, CDR1 is MNHNS and CDR2 is SASEGT. The CDR3 loop is CASSEAPPALGNTIYF. The DNA for the CDR3 is TGTGCCAGCAGTGAAGCGCCCCCGGCTCTCGGAAACACCATATATTTT.

The chain employs TRBV6-6 and TRBJ1-2; the D gene is possibly TRBD1 (6 bases). V was shortened by 2 bases and J by 4 bases, with 8 bases between the two germline ends. Germline CDR1 is MNHNY and CDR2 is SVGAGI (reference sequence). The CDR3 extends over 13 amino acids. The CDR3: CASSYEQGYGYTF. CDR3 nucleotide sequence: TGTGCCAGCAGTTACGAACAGGGCTATGGCTACACCTTC.

About this clone itself: This specimen includes other DNA sequences encoding the same CDR3. The chain has TRBV5-1 and TRBJ2-1; TRBD2 matches 8 bases. V gave up 4 bases and J gave up 3 bases; unmatched junction bases: 0. The CDR3 contains 13 residues. Germline lookup yields CDR1 SGHRS and CDR2 YFSETQ. The CDR3: CASSAGGYNEQFF. The CDR3 nucleotides read TGCGCCAGCAGCGCGGGGGGCTACAATGAGCAGTTCTTC.

As to this clone: Different DNA sequences within this sample yield the same CDR3. The rearrangement uses TRBV5-1 and TRBJ1-3; D is uncertain. V was trimmed by 0 bases and J by 3 bases, leaving 4 bases between them. Per the germline V gene, CDR1 is SGHRS and CDR2 is YFSETQ. The CDR3 consists of 13 residues. This CDR3 reads CASSLDSGNTIYF. The DNA for the CDR3 is TGCGCCAGCAGCTTGGACAGTGGAAACACCATATATTTT. Drawing the rest from reference TRBV5-1 and TRBJ1-3, the complete variable domain is KAGVTQTPRYLIKTRGQQVTLSCSPISGHRSVSWYQQTPGQGLQFLFEYFSETQRNKGNFPGRFSGRQFSNSRSEMNVSTLELGDSALYLCASSLDSGNTIYFGEGSWLTVV.

The V and J genes are TRBV14 and TRBJ2-7; TRBD1 matches at 8 bases. The CDR3 is made up of 16 amino acids. From germline, CDR1 is SGHDN and CDR2 FVKESK. Trimming removed 2 bases from V and 7 bases from J; junction bases left unmatched: 13. The CDR3 DNA reads as TGTGCCAGCAGCCAAACTTTAGGCAGGGGGCGAGAGGAGCAGTACTTC. It codes for CASSQTLGRGREEQYF.

As for this clone: The same CDR3 is also encoded by other DNA sequences in this sample. The chain uses TRBV7-2 and TRBJ1-2; the D is unclear. Germline CDR1 reads SGHTA; CDR2 reads FQGNSA. CDR3 length equals 15 residues. V lost 1 base and J 0 bases, leaving 9 bases between the germline ends. The CDR3: CASSLVAGSNYGYTF. CDR3 sequence (DNA): TGTGCCAGCAGCTTAGTGGCAGGCTCTAACTATGGCTACACCTTC.

This clone was detected only a few times. The chain uses TRBV6-5 and TRBJ1-4; the match to TRBD1 covers 7 bases. Germline loops: CDR1 MNHEY, CDR2 SVGAGI. This CDR3 region has 14 residues. Losses at the gene ends were 6 bases for V and 8 bases for J; bases not matched to a gene: 9. The chain's CDR3 is CASRVMEQGEKLFF. The CDR3 DNA reads TGTGCCAGCAGAGTTATGGAACAGGGGGAAAAACTGTTTTTT.